This note documents a single T cell receptor (beta chain) sequence. The antigen remains unidentified. The germline V gene encodes CDR1 SQVTM and CDR2 ANQGSEA. This CDR3 has 13 amino acids. J lost 5 bases, V lost 0 bases, and 3 bases had no gene match. The data are from a study of graft-versus-host responses after intestinal transplantation. Study background: Transplants given to recipients were multivisceral, liver-intestinal, or isolated intestinal. General study results and limits: Elevated graft-versus-host to host-versus-graft clonal ratios in allografts were recorded for patients with graft-donor T cell macrochimerism. Early after transplant, HvG clones declined as circulating GvH clones peaked.

Profiling relied on immunoSEQ multiplex PCR, and the TCRdb table lists in-frame clones only, not all of them. The table has roughly 120,000 clones, around 95% seen once. The input for sequencing was unstimulated CD8+ T cells sorted from spleen or lymph node cells, taken before intestinal transplant. The chain joins TRBV29-1 to TRBJ2-7; 8 nucleotides line up with TRBD1. This TCR was sampled from a human donor who received an intestinal transplant. The CDR3 is CSVEDGQGNEQYF. The CDR3 region has the DNA TGCAGCGTTGAAGATGGACAGGGCAACGAGCAGTACTTC.